This entry lists 11 T cell receptor beta chains sequenced from one sample in a study of blood T cells in healthy people across ages (dated by TCRdb to about 2015). Libraries were built with 5' RACE. Instrument on record: Illumina HiSeq 2500. A second about 7 to 12 cycle PCR used a sample-barcoded 5' primer and a J-beta primer mix. TCRdb trimmed the raw reads at Q25, called clones with MiXCR and kept productive beta chains. Each CDR3 protein gets just one entry, which takes the most common genes and DNA from the rows behind it. The sample table records roughly 500,000 distinct CDR3 sequences; under 30% of these occur just once. The ten most abundant clones make up approximately 10% of the sample. These data were also reused for a study on T cells of mothers and their children.

What was sequenced was blood. These receptors were collected from a boy younger than 18 in good health.

A few counts support this clonotype. This CDR3 is CASSQGRGYNEQFF. The CDR3 coding sequence is TGCGCCAGCAGCCAAGGGCGAGGGTACAATGAGCAGTTCTTC. The chain employs TRBV4-3 and TRBJ2-5, with a tentative D call TRBD2 (5 bases). TRBJ2-1 matches the DNA end more closely, so the J call is doubtful. The CDR3 is 14 residues long. Germline V CDR1 and CDR2: LGHNA, YSLEER.

This clonotype was seen only a few times. The chain joins TRBV28 to TRBJ1-1; D possibly corresponds to TRBD1 (6 bases). CDR1 MDHEN and CDR2 SYDVKM come from the germline V gene. CDR3 length equals 14 residues. Trimming pared 3 bases from V and 7 bases from J, leaving 15 bases between. The CDR3 sequence is CASSFDQGLGEAFF. CDR3 bases: TGTGCCAGCAGTTTCGATCAGGGGCTGGGTGAAGCTTTCTTT.

The chain couples TRBV3-1 to TRBJ2-4; D is perhaps TRBD2 (5 bases). The germline V and J ends were trimmed by 1 base and 0 bases, with 10 bases remaining between them. The CDR3 sequence is 16 residues long. Germline V gene sequence: CDR1 LGHDT, CDR2 YNNKEL (reference sequence). The CDR3 bases are TGTGCCAGCAGCCAAGCGGTCGGGATAGCCAAAAACATTCAGTACTTC. Protein: CASSQAVGIAKNIQYF.

This clonotype was counted only a few times. CDR3 loop: CSVRSLATGDSYEQYF. Here the CDR3 DNA reads TGCAGTGTGCGTTCCTTGGCGACAGGGGACTCCTACGAGCAGTACTTC. This chain joins TRBV20-1 and TRBJ2-7, with 8 bases aligning to TRBD1. The CDR3 totals 16 residues. V gave up 7 bases and J gave up 0 bases; unmatched junction bases: 14. Germline V CDR1 and CDR2: DFQATT, SNEGSKA (reference sequence).

This clonotype has a single count. The chain links TRBV19 to TRBJ1-2; D perhaps matches TRBD1 (5 bases). Germline values: CDR1 LNHDA, CDR2 SQIVND (reference sequence). Trimming cost V 1 base and J 5 bases, with 8 bases left between them. The CDR3 runs to 13 residues. CDR3 DNA sequence: TGTGCCAGTAGTATAGGACAGCGTTATGGCTACACCTTC. Protein sequence: CASSIGQRYGYTF.

The gene calls are TRBV5-6 and TRBJ1-1, with TRBD1 matching 8 bases. The CDR3 contains 15 residues. Unmatched junction bases numbered 9, after V lost 4 bases and J lost 4 bases. Germline CDR1 reads SGHDT; CDR2 reads YYEEEE. CDR3 bases: TGTGCCAGCAGCATACGGACAGGGCAGACCACTGAAGCTTTCTTT. Translating it yields CASSIRTGQTTEAFF. The variable domain in full, with the rest retrieved from reference TRBV5-6 and TRBJ1-1, is DAGVTQSPTHLIKTRGQQVTLRCSPKSGHDTVSWYQQALGQGPQFIFQYYEEEERQRGNFPDRFSGHQFPNYSSELNVNALLLGDSALYLCASSIRTGQTTEAFFGQGTRLTVV.

This clonotype occurred many times. This chain connects TRBV29-1 to TRBJ2-5; D may be TRBD1 (5 bases). The V end was cut by 6 bases, the J end by 2 bases, with 19 bases between. The CDR3 loop spans 15 amino acids. Germline values: CDR1 SQVTM, CDR2 ANQGSEA. CDR3 region: CSVTAAGSNQETQYF. The CDR3 region has the DNA TGCAGCGTAACCGCGGCAGGGTCCAATCAAGAGACCCAGTACTTC.

As for this clonotype: A read error may account for a junction end that differs from germline. The rearrangement uses TRBV6-2 or TRBV6-3 and TRBJ2-7, with a possible D match to TRBD2 (5 bases). Germline V gene lookup returns CDR1 MNHEY and CDR2 SVGEGT. The length of the CDR3 is 10 residues. The CDR3 region has the DNA TGTGCCACCAATAAGAAGTCGGGGAACTTC. Translated: CATNKKSGNF.

The J gene is TRBJ1-5, the V gene TRBV7-2; D is possibly TRBD1 (6 bases). This CDR3 is 16 amino acids long. Germline lookup yields CDR1 SGHTA and CDR2 FQGNSA. The V gene lost 1 base and the J gene lost 2 bases, with 12 bases spanning the gap. The CDR3 region is CASSLGAGAGNQPQHF. The CDR3 nucleotides read TGTGCCAGCAGCTTAGGTGCAGGGGCGGGCAATCAGCCCCAGCATTTT.

This clonotype appeared many times. The V call is TRBV20-1, the J call TRBJ2-7; 11 bases are a match to TRBD1. Germline lookup yields CDR1 DFQATT and CDR2 SNEGSKA (reference sequence). This CDR3 region has 15 residues. V lost 6 bases and J lost 1; bases outside the gene matches: 8. The CDR3 region has the DNA TGCAGTGCCAGTGCCGGGACAGGGGGTTCCTACGAGCAGTACTTC. Translation gives CSASAGTGGSYEQYF.

CDR3 residues: CSARKRGGYVTDTQYF. DNA of the CDR3: TGCAGTGCTCGGAAAAGAGGCGGTTATGTAACAGATACGCAGTATTTT. This rearrangement joins TRBV20-1 to TRBJ2-3; D gene unclear. Germline V gives CDR1 DFQATT, CDR2 SNEGSKA (reference sequence). The CDR3 totals 16 residues. The V and J ends lost 5 bases and 3 bases respectively, with 21 bases between them.